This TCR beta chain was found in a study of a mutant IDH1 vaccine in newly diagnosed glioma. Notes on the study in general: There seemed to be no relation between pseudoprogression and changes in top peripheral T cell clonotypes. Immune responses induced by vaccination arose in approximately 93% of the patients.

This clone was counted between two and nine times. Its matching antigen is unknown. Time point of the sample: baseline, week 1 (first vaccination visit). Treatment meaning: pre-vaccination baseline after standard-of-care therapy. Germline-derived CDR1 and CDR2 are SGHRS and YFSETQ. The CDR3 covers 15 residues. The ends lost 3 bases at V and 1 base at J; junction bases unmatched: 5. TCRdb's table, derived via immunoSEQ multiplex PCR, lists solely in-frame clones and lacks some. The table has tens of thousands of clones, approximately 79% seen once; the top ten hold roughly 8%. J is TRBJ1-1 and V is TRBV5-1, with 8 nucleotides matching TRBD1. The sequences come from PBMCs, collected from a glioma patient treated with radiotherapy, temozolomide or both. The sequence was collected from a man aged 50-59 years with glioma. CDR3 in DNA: TGCGCCAGCAGCTCAACGGGGACAGGGAACACTGAAGCTTTCTTT. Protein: CASSSTGTGNTEAFF.